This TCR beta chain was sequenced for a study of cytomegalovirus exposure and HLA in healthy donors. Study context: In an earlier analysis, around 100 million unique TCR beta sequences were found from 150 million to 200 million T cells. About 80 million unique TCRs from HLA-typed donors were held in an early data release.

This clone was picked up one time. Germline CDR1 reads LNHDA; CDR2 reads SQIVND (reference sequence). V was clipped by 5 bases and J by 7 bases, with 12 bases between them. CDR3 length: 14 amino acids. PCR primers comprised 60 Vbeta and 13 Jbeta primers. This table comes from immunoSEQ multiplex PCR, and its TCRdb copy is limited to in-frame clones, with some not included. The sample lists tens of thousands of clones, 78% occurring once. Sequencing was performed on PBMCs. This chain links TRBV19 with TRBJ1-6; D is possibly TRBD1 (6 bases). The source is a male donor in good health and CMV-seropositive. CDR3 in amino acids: CASSYTGNNSPLHF. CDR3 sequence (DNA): TGTGCCAGTAGTTATACAGGGAACAATTCACCCCTCCACTTT.